This entry describes one T cell receptor beta chain. Its antigen is not identified. Investigators amplified TCR beta CDR3 regions from RNA transcripts. An opening RT-PCR round employed HTBI primers and preceded a second-round multiplex PCR. Each CDR3 protein is one row after TCRdb ran MiXCR on the multiplex PCR reads. This table has about 640,000 distinct CDR3 sequences, 35% to 45% appearing once. J lost 3 bases, V lost 10 bases, and 6 bases had no gene match. Germline CDR1 is ENHRY and CDR2 is SYGVKD. This CDR3 has 13 amino acids. The source of the sample is a study of Graves' ophthalmopathy and Graves' hyperthyroidism. Study conclusions and caveats: Distinction of ophthalmopathy from stable hyperthyroidism by a 13-signature model reached roughly 85% sensitivity and 65% to 83% specificity. A majority of expanded thyroid clonotypes exceeding 0.001 frequency were likewise present in blood.

This receptor was obtained from an adult man with Graves' ophthalmopathy. The material sequenced was peripheral blood. J is TRBJ1-5 and V is TRBV10-3, with 7 bases fitting TRBD1. The CDR3 DNA sequence: TGTGCCACCGGGACAGCCAACAATCAGCCCCAGCATTTT. This translates into CATGTANNQPQHF.